This T cell receptor beta chain comes out of a study of blood T cell repertoires in COVID-19. In the study overall: From T cells, B-cell-depleted T cells, or PBMCs came the material, which was cDNA or gDNA.

V was pared by 0 bases and J by 0 bases, with 11 bases between. Germline V gives CDR1 WSHSY, CDR2 SAAADI. The CDR3 contains 16 residues. This clone occurred once. In the authors' workflow: Estimation of nucleated cell counts was performed using reference gene primer amplification. Sequencing was performed with immunoSEQ multiplex PCR; in TCRdb, only in-frame clones are kept and a portion is missing. That table supplies the V and J calls and clone size; D and trimming were determined from the DNA. This repertoire shows some 150,000 clones, 81% found once; its top ten account for 8% to 9.5%. The V and J genes are TRBV10-2 and TRBJ1-2, with no clear D. Sequencing was done on a sample of peripheral blood. The TCR originated in a woman aged 60-75 years with active or convalescent COVID-19. CDR3 DNA sequence: TGCGCCAGCAGTGAGTCTGCAGGCCGAGCTAACTATGGCTACACCTTC. Its translation: CASSESAGRANYGYTF.